This T cell receptor beta chain emerged from a study of blood T cell repertoires in COVID-19 (dated by TCRdb to 2020 to 2021). Study-wide context: Collaborator samples came from the United States, Italy and Spain and covered acute and convalescent phases of COVID-19. The material from the prospective study consisted of cDNA or gDNA derived from T cells, B-cell-depleted T cells, or PBMCs. Subjects who had been exposed to COVID-19, were actively infected with it, or had recovered from it provided the deeply sampled blood TCRbeta repertoires that made up the dataset. The repertoires were released in a freely available public database meant as a resource for research on the immune response to SARS-CoV-2. Samples came from the ongoing ImmuneRACE study (first 160 participants) plus 1,254 subjects from 6 global collaborators. The sample metadata nearly always contained a de-identified subject ID, COVID-19 status, age in years and sex. Where available, HLA class I and class II types were taken from metadata supplied by the sample provider and were not determined by assay-based typing. Results and caveats for the whole study, not just this receptor: Clinical and demographic metadata were provided uncurated, with the amount varying by source and participant.

TCRbeta CDR3 regions were amplified from genomic DNA using the immunoSEQ Assay, a bias-controlled multiplex PCR. The study's own analysis went as follows. Within the assay, amplification of reference gene primers was used to estimate how many nucleated cells each sample contained. To quantify the absolute abundance of each unique TCRbeta CDR3 rearrangement, sequence reads were collapsed and filtered. For each sample, productive Simpson clonality was calculated as the square root of Simpson's diversity index across productive rearrangements. The table comes from immuneACCESS by way of TCRdb, which keeps in-frame sequences with V and J called. Part of the clones is missing from these tables; in studies checked, under half for an unresolved V gene and the rest for unknown reasons. V and J calls and clone size come straight from that table; D and trimming were deduced from the DNA. The sample yields fewer than 300,000 clones; roughly 90% were counted once. The ten biggest clones cover 2.2% of the sample.

One collaborating source in Seattle enrolled patients during active infection and followed them longitudinally through the course of disease. Whole blood was collected in K2EDTA tubes by collaborating institutions according to the institutions' own protocols. Collaborator samples were shipped for TCRbeta analysis as frozen whole blood, isolated PBMCs, or DNA extracted from either sample type. This clone turned up a few times. Its cognate antigen has yet to be identified. No per-base quality is available; no much larger clone lies one base away. The receptor was derived from a woman aged 25 to 45 with COVID-19, enrolled during active disease. Sequences were obtained from peripheral blood.

This receptor has the CDR3 CASRRTGPGLSYEQYF. Here is the DNA: TGTGCCAGCAGGAGGACAGGGCCGGGCCTCTCCTACGAGCAGTACTTC. This sequence uses TRBV28 and TRBJ2-7, and 8 junction bases match TRBD1. As encoded in the germline V gene, CDR1 is MDHEN while CDR2 is SYDVKM. From its cysteine to its phenylalanine, the CDR3 spans 16 amino acids. CDR3 DNA only is kept here, 48 bases in frame from base 1. Trimmed from V: 6 bases; trimmed from J: 0 bases; junction bases lacking a gene match: 10.